This T cell receptor beta chain was observed in a study of blood T cells in healthy people across ages. Points from the study as a whole: Per-million-T-cell TCR beta diversity fell roughly linearly with age. CMV infection status of these donors was not known.

Germline V CDR1 and CDR2: MNHNS, SASEGT. This CDR3 is built from 12 residues. Trimming removed 10 bases at V and 6 bases at J, with 13 bases between. Next came a second PCR, run for roughly 6 to 11 cycles, which used a sample-barcoded 5' primer along with a J-beta primer mix. Through a template-switch adaptor with 12 random nucleotides, each cDNA molecule received a tag. Using its own MiXCR run on the 5' RACE reads, TCRdb lists one record per CDR3 protein. This sample has hundreds of thousands of distinct CDR3 sequences, with 53% found just once. This clonotype has more than one count but fewer than ten. Its target is not known.

This clonotype originated in a man aged 80 or over in good health. The V call is TRBV6-1, the J call TRBJ2-1, with D hard to call. The sequencing input was blood. In DNA, the CDR3 is TGTGCCACCTCTCGACCTAGCAATGAGCAGTTCTTC. Translation gives CATSRPSNEQFF.